The 8 T cell receptor beta chains below were found in one sample sequenced in a study of beta chain features in type 1 diabetes. Sequenced material consisted of expressed TCRB transcripts (all of the isolated RNA was reverse transcribed). The table came from immunoSEQ multiplex PCR; TCRdb's copy has only in-frame clones and leaves some out. The table has approximately 400,000 clones, more than 13% seen once; the top ten hold more than 0.015%. Sequenced sample: naive CD4+ T cells from blood. The origin of the receptors is a woman aged 18-29 years in good health.

The chain recombines TRBV28 with TRBJ2-1, with 8 bases identical to TRBD1. Germline lookup yields CDR1 MDHEN and CDR2 SYDVKM. The V gene end was trimmed by 4 bases and the J gene end by 8 bases; junction bases not matched to a gene: 7. The CDR3 has 14 residues. The CDR3 DNA sequence: TGTGCCAGCAGTTCGGGACAGGTTCGCGATGAGCAGTTCTTC. Translating it yields CASSSGQVRDEQFF.

The gene calls are TRBV14 and TRBJ1-1; D is unresolved. The V gene's germline CDR1 is SGHDN and CDR2 FVKESK. Deletions cut 0 bases from V and 1 base from J, with 6 bases between. This CDR3 comprises 14 residues. The CDR3 loop is CASSQDGRNTEAFF. CDR3 in DNA: TGTGCCAGCAGCCAAGACGGTAGGAACACTGAAGCTTTCTTT.

This clone was seen a few times. This chain uses TRBV29-1 with TRBJ1-2; 11 positions match TRBD1. Germline V CDR1 and CDR2: SQVTM, ANQGSEA. The CDR3 length is 14 residues. After removal of 6 bases from V and 4 bases from J, the junction contained 7 bases not matched to a gene. The CDR3 loop is CSVEGQGDPYGYTF. The DNA of the CDR3 is TGCAGCGTGGAGGGACAGGGGGATCCCTATGGCTACACCTTC. The variable domain in full, with the rest retrieved from reference TRBV29-1 and TRBJ1-2, is SAVISQKPSRDICQRGTSLTIQCQVDSQVTMMFWYRQQPGQSLTLIATANQGSEATYESGFVIDKFPISRPNLTFSTLTVSNMSPEDSSIYLCSVEGQGDPYGYTFGSGTRLTVV.

This clone was observed a handful of times. The rearrangement links TRBV29-1 to TRBJ2-3, with 8 bases identical to TRBD2. The germline V gene has CDR1 SQVTM and CDR2 ANQGSEA. The V and J ends lost 4 bases and 3 bases, in that order; junction bases with no gene match: 9. This CDR3 has 15 amino acids. CDR3: CSVAVGLAGTDTQYF. The CDR3 nucleotides read TGCAGCGTTGCGGTTGGACTAGCTGGAACAGATACGCAGTATTTT.

This clone was detected a few times. V usage is TRBV29-1 and J usage is TRBJ2-7, with D possibly TRBD1 on 5 matching bases. Trimming shortened V by 4 bases and J by 3 bases, and 13 bases separated the two germline ends. From germline, CDR1 is SQVTM and CDR2 ANQGSEA. The CDR3 is 13 residues long. The chain's CDR3 is CSVAAGPLYEQYF. CDR3 DNA sequence: TGCAGCGTTGCGGCAGGGCCCCTCTACGAGCAGTACTTC.

CDR3 nucleotide sequence: TGTGCCTGGGGACAGGGGCGAACTAATGAAAAACTGTTTTTT. Its translation is CAWGQGRTNEKLFF. The chain recombines TRBV30 with TRBJ1-4; 9 positions agree with TRBD1. From germline, CDR1 is GTSNPN and CDR2 SVGIG (reference sequence). The CDR3 is 14 residues long. V was clipped by 5 bases and J by 1 base; unmatched bases: 2.

The rearrangement links TRBV10-3 to TRBJ1-1; D uncertain. The CDR3 runs 14 residues. Per germline, CDR1 ENHRY and CDR2 SYGVKD. The V gene lost 6 bases and the J gene lost 5 bases, with 16 bases spanning the gap. CDR3 sequence: CAIRPSGSGTEAFF. Written as DNA, the CDR3 is TGTGCCATCAGGCCAAGTGGGTCGGGTACTGAAGCTTTCTTT.

This clone has a handful of counts. For the CDR3, the DNA is TGTGCCAGCAGTTTTTCAGGGTACACTGAAGCTTTCTTT. It encodes CASSFSGYTEAFF. The J gene is TRBJ1-1, the V gene TRBV28; D perhaps matches TRBD1 (5 bases). V was trimmed by 3 bases and J by 3 bases, leaving 8 bases between them. CDR3 length: 13 residues. Germline V lookup: CDR1 MDHEN, CDR2 SYDVKM.